This TCR beta chain was captured in a study of human T cells and chemical hapten exposure (dated by TCRdb to the early 2020s). For context, the study as a whole: For sensitization, 2% DPC in acetone was applied to a roughly 2 cm by roughly 2 cm area of upper inner arm skin. This study followed changes in the peripheral blood TCR repertoire in vivo during primary and secondary sensitization of alopecia patients to the hapten diphenylcyclopropenone (DPC). Weekly therapeutic DPC doses were additionally applied to the scalp of patients throughout the approximately 25-week study period. Most of the patients in the cohort were female, and the cohort covered alopecia areata with under or over 50% scalp involvement, alopecia totalis and alopecia universalis. Patch testing was done on the upper back using Finn chambers containing 0.01% DPC, and results were scored after 6 days according to International Contact Dermatitis Research Group standards. Libraries were pooled for sequencing, and per-sample TCR yields varied mainly because of small differences in library volumes within the pool. For TCR sequencing, blood came from 25 to 35 alopecia patients at anywhere from one to four time points (pre-sensitization, 2, 6 and 24 weeks). Blood samples were taken from patients before sensitization (week 0) and at 2, 6 and about 24 weeks after DPC sensitization.

Libraries were constructed by RACE. Reads for this sample came from a NextSeq 500. During library preparation, unique molecular identifiers were attached to individual cDNA molecules so that TCRs could be counted quantitatively and reproducibly. From each blood RNA sample, both TCR alpha and TCR beta chains were sequenced. The source study handled its data this way. Samples had a median of roughly 98,000 TCRs, with a range from about 23,224 to 750,000. V, J and CDR3 annotation of the TCR reads was performed with the Decombinator software suite. To make PS versus PT1 abundance plots, every sample was subsampled to the same number of TCRs (28,000). TCRs were defined as expanded if absent before sensitization and observed at least eight times at the 2-week time point. Using fastp trimming at Q25 and MiXCR clonotype assembly, TCRdb reanalyzed the public sequencing data and kept in-frame beta chains. Every entry covers one CDR3 protein and lists the most common genes and DNA from its rows. These V and J calls originate from TCRdb's pipeline instead of the authors' own analysis. A total of about 42,000 distinct CDR3 sequences appear in this sample, around 12% of them only once. 4.5% to 6% of the sample lies in the top ten.

In light of the paper, this sample's time point label describes: pre-sensitization, week 0. According to the study, the label for this sample's treatment or condition signals: therapeutic diphenylcyclopropenone sensitization with weekly scalp DPC. At every patch-test visit, the blood draw took place before the patch test was put on. Eligible patients were aged 18 to 70, diagnosed with alopecia, deemed suitable for DPC therapy, and excluded if pregnant. Total RNA was isolated from unfractionated whole blood collected in Tempus Blood RNA tubes. What the research found in general, with its limitations: DPC sensitization did not change the number of TCRs with a frequency above 1 in 1000, and there was no evidence of changes in global repertoire structure. A positive correlation was found between the number of PT1 expanded TCRs and patch test score, with significance reached at thresholds 8, 16 and 32 but not 4. After repeated subsampling, changes were observed in the strength of the expansion versus patch-test correlation and in the threshold at which the correlation became significant. Because all patients had alopecia, a presumed autoimmune disease, the immune response of the patients might differ from that of healthy individuals. Compared with pre-sensitization or healthy control sets, expanded TCRs formed significantly more large CDR3 similarity clusters, which is consistent with antigen-driven responses.

A remark on this clonotype: Its antigen remains unidentified. No clone much larger than this one lies a single base away; base qualities are absent.

The material was whole blood, obtained in connection with sensitization to the hapten diphenylcyclopropenone (DPC). This sequence was found in a woman younger than 45 with alopecia areata. Some clones in this sample may be carry-over from other donors' samples.

The nucleotide sequence reads as follows: TGTGCCAGCAGCCAGCACGACGGGGGACTAGCGGGAGTTGGGGCCAACGTCCTGACTTTC. Protein translation: CASSQHDGGLAGVGANVLTF. The V and J genes are TRBV7-8 and TRBJ2-6; 14 middle bases align to TRBD2. After removal of 5 bases from V and 3 bases from J, the junction retains 12 bases not matched to a gene. CDR1 and CDR2 were assigned from the germline V gene as SGHVS and FQNEAQ. The CDR3 holds 20 amino acids from the cysteine to the phenylalanine. The sequence is cut down to CDR3 DNA, 60 bases in frame from base 1.